This T cell receptor (beta chain) was documented in a study of cytomegalovirus exposure and HLA in healthy donors (dated by TCRdb to 2017 to 2019). Study-level background: An earlier analysis of 587 of the donors reported 250 to 350 Gb of sequence data and 100 million to 130 million unique TCR beta sequences from some 180 million T cells. Every discovery cohort repertoire had been produced on one sequencing platform. An early release that covered about 600 HLA-typed donors contained around 300 gigabases of sequencing data and 85 million to 100 million unique TCR sequences. An earlier analysis of around 640 of the donors used high-throughput TCR beta sequencing to judge whether each TCR beta V gene segment behaved as functional or pseudogenic. Typing coverage differed by locus: A, B, C, DRB1 and DQB1 were typed in roughly 620-640 donors, DQA1 in 500 to 550, DPA1 in around 580, and DPB1 in around 440. Among roughly 400 genotyped donors of the cohort, an average of around 250,000 unique TCR beta nucleotide sequences was sequenced per donor, of which about 19% were non-productive. Besides the first cohort of approximately 670 subjects, a separate validation cohort made up of roughly 130 different subjects was used. Among the roughly 400 genotyped donors, under 90% belonged to the genetic ancestry cluster associated with self-reported Caucasian donors. The study combined high-throughput TCR immunosequencing, statistical association of individual TCRs with disease status, and machine learning to predict cytomegalovirus infection status. Rather than drawing on any new phenotypic data, the later analysis identified candidate immune exposures from TCR beta sequences and the way those sequences occurred across donors. Both class I and class II loci were covered by HLA typing, at four-digit resolution. In a later analysis, previously published TCR beta repertoires from roughly 710 donors were re-analyzed and high-resolution HLA genotyping was added so that TCR occurrence patterns could be studied. Genome-wide SNP genotypes for about three fifths of the roughly 670 donors were used in a later genetic analysis, which treated that subset as a discovery cohort. Donor age, sex, ethnicity and CMV serostatus were compiled alongside the repertoire data. Five DR-DQ haplotypes were treated as single units for association and clustering because of strong linkage in the cohort. The aim of the study was to test whether cataloging public T cell receptors could identify signatures of past pathogen exposure. The study used immunosequencing to profile the T cell repertoires of around 600 subjects and linked those repertoires to cytomegalovirus serostatus. Overall study results and their limits: The earlier analysis of approximately 560 of the donors excluded fewer than 20 rarely observed V segments, including chromosome 9 orphons, because counts were too low. A later analysis reported that several top co-occurrence clusters appeared linked to parvovirus B19, influenza, CMV and Epstein-Barr virus. In both the original and validation cohorts, the classifier was reported to diagnose cytomegalovirus status with high specificity and sensitivity. A further reported finding was that TCR beta sequences accurately predicted the HLA-A and HLA-B alleles for most subjects in the first cohort. According to a later analysis, most CMV-associated TCR beta chains appeared to be HLA-restricted, and the HLA associations seemed to be driven largely by CMV exposure. HLA typing was unavailable for some donors at each locus, so association tests used only the typed subset. Most TCR sequences were observed very rarely across donors, whereas some public TCRs were present in many individuals. Presence/absence analyses assumed roughly uniform sequencing depth across donors, an assumption that may not hold. In this cohort, only TCR beta chains were sequenced, and detectable features were limited by the absence of alpha or paired-chain data. Compared with the approximately 670-donor mean, donors in an Asian-associated ancestry cluster had fewer N-insertions in productive TCRs, according to a later genetic analysis. Compared with equally common non-associated chains, HLA-associated TCR beta chains in a later analysis were more clonally expanded and had lower generation probabilities. V-gene and J-gene trimming of TCR beta chains was associated with a missense DCLRE1C variant in a later genetic analysis, and the association was replicated in an independent cohort. In a later analysis, TCR association rates were found to vary across HLA loci, with the most associated TCRs seen for DRB1 alleles and the fewest for HLA-C alleles. In an earlier analysis of approximately 590 of the donors, most TCR beta V segments were observed in productive rearrangements about 87% or about 30% of the time, broadly matching IMGT annotations. In vitro tests confirmed that three of the cytomegalovirus-associated TCR beta chains recognize cytomegalovirus antigens. The 87-base-pair reads could not distinguish some IMGT-functional V segments, including TRBV6-2 and TRBV6-3, so those segments were excluded. A group of highly shared sequence variants was considered likely to be a technical artifact of the sequencing pipeline. The only immune exposure information available for the cohort was CMV serostatus. The authors suggested that the approach could potentially be extended to other disease states and immunological phenotypes. The study listed around 160 TCR beta chains as associated with cytomegalovirus. When HLA alleles, especially DR and DQ, strongly co-occurred, attributing TCR associations to individual alleles was difficult. A later analysis associated approximately 17,000 TCR beta sequences with specific HLA alleles at a false discovery rate of 0.05. Correlated functional status among segregating V segments might be attributable to linkage disequilibrium, but an unknown experimental factor could not be ruled out.

The CDR3 contains 13 residues, cysteine and phenylalanine counted. Just the 39-base CDR3 DNA is kept, in frame starting at base 1. Sequences MNHEY (CDR1) and SVGAGI (CDR2) are obtained from the germline V gene. V loses 6 bases of germline sequence and J loses 1 base, and the interval between the two ends is 9 bases. In regard to this clone: Its antigen is currently not known. No much larger clonotype is one base removed from it; base qualities were not supplied.

To prepare the library, the immunoSEQ multiplex PCR assay was applied. A mixture of 60 forward primers for TCR Vbeta segments and 13 reverse primers for TCR Jbeta segments was used in the multiplex PCR. Amplification of the CDR3 region of rearranged TCR beta genes was performed with a multiplex PCR assay on genomic DNA. Amplified TCR beta libraries were sequenced as 87-base-pair reads on the Illumina HiSeq System. As for the original processing: A later analysis counted 75 million to 100 million unique TCR beta chains across the roughly 700 repertoires, and around 9.9 million of these chains were shared by at least two donors. A nearest-neighbor algorithm error-corrected the raw reads and collapsed the reads into unique sequences, merging closely related sequences to remove PCR and sequencing errors. V, D and J gene segments were assigned by aligning CDR3 sequences to IMGT reference sequences. Each retained sequence needed at least a six-nucleotide match to both a V gene segment and a J gene segment. Rearrangements were classified as productive when the CDR3 lacked stop codons and remained in frame with V and J, and all other rearrangements were classified as non-productive. CDR3 was defined by IMGT convention, running from the second conserved V-encoded cysteine to the conserved J-encoded phenylalanine. The earlier analysis of more than 450 of the donors excluded sequences that lacked an unambiguous match to a single V gene segment. An earlier analysis of several hundred of the donors called V segments functional above 56.7% productive rearrangements and segregating when the between-donor standard deviation exceeded 5%. A statistical classification framework was built to diagnose cytomegalovirus status from the catalog of TCR beta chain sequences. V and J gene assignment, in a later analysis, came from comparing TCR nucleotide sequences with IMGT/GENE-DB human TR gene sequences. The TCRdist pipeline was used in a later analysis to assign CDR3 sequences and most-parsimonious VDJ recombination scenarios. A later analysis defined each TCR beta chain by its CDR3 amino acid sequence plus V-gene family, and excluded reads lacking a unique V-gene family. To address suspected cross-contamination and a sequencing artifact, a later analysis removed some 620 highly shared, low-generation-probability nucleotide sequences. A later analysis calculated a clonal expansion index for each public chain from normalized within-repertoire ranks of inferred template counts. Generation probabilities in a later analysis came from a VDJ recombination model fitted to out-of-frame rearrangements, and those results were checked against IGoR. A later analysis scored TCR-TCR, TCR-HLA and TCR-CMV co-occurrence with hypergeometric tests, applying a repertoire-size bias correction to TCR pairs. In a later analysis, false discovery rates were estimated by permuting HLA or CMV assignments 20 times. In a later analysis, co-occurring TCRs were grouped using DBSCAN, and TCRdist sequence similarity was added for clustering within HLA-allele-positive subsets. For co-occurrence clustering, repertoires with fewer than 30,000 or more than 120,000 public chains were excluded, along with roughly 5 repertoires with anomalous nucleotide sharing. TCRdb mirrors the immuneACCESS table, restricted to in-frame sequences. Some clones are absent from its copies; in checked studies, under half trace to an unresolved V gene, and the reason for the others is unknown. V, J and clone size reflect that table, while D and trimming were determined from the DNA. This sample holds approximately 140,000 clones; approximately 84% were observed only once. The ten largest clonotypes hold approximately 1.5% of the sample.

The cohort was made up of roughly 670 healthy bone marrow donors. At the time of sampling, every cohort member was nominally healthy, though immune exposures that went unrecorded were likely present. The donor was CMV seronegative and belonged to the group of around 400 seronegative cohort members. Every donor gave a peripheral blood sample, and the peripheral blood mononuclear cells from that sample were used for TCR beta sequencing. The Qiagen DNeasy Blood Extraction Kit was used to extract genomic DNA from the blood cell samples. Sequencing was performed on PBMCs. Rearrangement joined TRBV6-5 to TRBJ2-5; D gene: possibly TRBD1, on 5 matching bases. The TCR originated in a woman aged 18-35 years in good health and CMV-seronegative. The CDR3 region: CASRTEVQETQYF. The DNA sequence reads TGTGCCAGCAGGACAGAAGTCCAAGAGACCCAGTACTTC.